Below are 6 T cell receptor beta chains sequenced from a single sample in a study of blood T cell repertoires in COVID-19. TCRdb's copy holds only in-frame clones and misses some; the assay was immunoSEQ multiplex PCR. The sample contains roughly 150,000 clones, nearly 85% of which appear only once. The sequenced sample consisted of peripheral blood. The receptors here all came from a human donor in a cohort sampled during active COVID-19.

This clone is a singleton in its sample. The chain carries TRBV7-2 and TRBJ1-1; no reliable D call. The V gene's germline CDR1 is SGHTA and CDR2 FQGNSA. V was trimmed by 7 bases and J by 11 bases, leaving 20 bases between them. The CDR3 consists of 13 residues. For the CDR3, the DNA is TGTGCCAGCACCACAAATGTCGGGATAGACGCTTTCTTT. Translating it yields CASTTNVGIDAFF.

The chain joins TRBV5-4 to TRBJ2-4; D uncertain. Germline lookup yields CDR1 SGHNT and CDR2 YYREEE (reference sequence). The CDR3 length is 14 residues. Trimming took 2 bases from V and 3 from J, leaving 9 bases between them. This CDR3 reads CASSFGSGKNIQYF. In nucleotides, the CDR3 is TGTGCCAGCAGCTTCGGGTCGGGCAAAAACATTCAGTACTTC.

The chain joins TRBV6-6 to TRBJ2-2; D not certain. V was trimmed by 8 bases and J by 7 bases, leaving 11 bases between them. Germline V gives CDR1 MNHNY, CDR2 SVGAGI (reference sequence). The CDR3 length is 12 residues. The CDR3 nucleotides are TGTGCCAGCGGGCTTTCGATCGGGGAGCTGTTTTTT. Translation: CASGLSIGELFF.

The V gene is TRBV11-3, the J gene TRBJ2-7, with 11 bases that match TRBD2. Germline assignment: CDR1 SGHNT and CDR2 YENEEA. The CDR3 consists of 16 residues. V shed 6 bases, J shed 6 bases, and the junction held 13 bases outside the gene matches. CDR3 in amino acids: CASSPSGGRWPREQYF. As DNA, the CDR3 is TGTGCCAGCAGTCCTAGCGGGGGGAGATGGCCACGCGAGCAGTACTTC.

The V gene is TRBV18, the J gene TRBJ2-7; 10 bases match TRBD1. V was clipped by 2 bases and J by 4 bases; unmatched bases: 8. This CDR3 comprises 16 residues. Germline V gives CDR1 KGHSH, CDR2 LQKENI. CDR3 amino acids: CASSPVGQGQFYEQYV. In DNA, the CDR3 is TGTGCCAGCTCACCAGTGGGACAGGGGCAGTTTTACGAGCAGTACGTC.

The rearrangement links TRBV5-6 to TRBJ2-5; TRBD1 is a possible D gene (6 bases). Germline CDR1 SGHDT, CDR2 YYEEEE. The V gene lost 3 bases and the J gene lost 4 bases, with 13 bases spanning the gap. CDR3 length equals 14 residues. CDR3 in amino acids: CASSSTGFRETQYF. The DNA of the CDR3 is TGTGCCAGCAGCTCGACAGGCTTCCGAGAGACCCAGTACTTC.